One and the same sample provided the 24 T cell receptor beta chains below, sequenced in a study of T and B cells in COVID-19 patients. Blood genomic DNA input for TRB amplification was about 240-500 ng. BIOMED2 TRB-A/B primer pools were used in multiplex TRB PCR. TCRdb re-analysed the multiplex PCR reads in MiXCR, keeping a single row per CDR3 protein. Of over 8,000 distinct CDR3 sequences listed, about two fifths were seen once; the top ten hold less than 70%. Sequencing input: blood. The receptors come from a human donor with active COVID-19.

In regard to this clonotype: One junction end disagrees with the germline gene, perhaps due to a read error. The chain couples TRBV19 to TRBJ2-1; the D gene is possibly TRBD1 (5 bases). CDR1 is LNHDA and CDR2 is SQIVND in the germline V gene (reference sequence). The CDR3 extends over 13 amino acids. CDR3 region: CASSPDSYNEHFF. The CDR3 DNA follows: TGTGCCAGTAGTCCCGACAGTTACAATGAGCATTTCTTC. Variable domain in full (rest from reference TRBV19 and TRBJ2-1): DGGITQSPKYLFRKEGQNVTLSCEQNLNHDAMYWYRQDPGQGLRLIYYSQIVNDFQKGDIAEGYSVSREKKESFPLTVTSAQKNPTAFYLCASSPDSYNEHFFGPGTRLTVL.

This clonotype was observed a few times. CDR3 amino acids: CASSLEPRDNWNGYTF. The CDR3 DNA sequence: TGTGCCAGCAGCTTGGAACCCAGGGATAATTGGAATGGCTACACCTTC. The chain is built from TRBV5-4 and TRBJ1-2; tentatively, D is TRBD1 (5 bases). The CDR3 extends over 16 amino acids. Germline V gene lookup returns CDR1 SGHNT and CDR2 YYREEE (reference sequence). Between the trimmed V and J ends, which lost 0 bases and 6 bases, there was a span of 18 bases.

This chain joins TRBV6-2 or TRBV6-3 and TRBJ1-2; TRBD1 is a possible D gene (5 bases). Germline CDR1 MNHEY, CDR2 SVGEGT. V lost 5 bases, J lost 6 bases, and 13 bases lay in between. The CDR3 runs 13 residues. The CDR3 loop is CASSPRAGNGYTF. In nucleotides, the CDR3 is TGTGCCAGCAGTCCCCGGGCAGGGAATGGCTACACCTTC.

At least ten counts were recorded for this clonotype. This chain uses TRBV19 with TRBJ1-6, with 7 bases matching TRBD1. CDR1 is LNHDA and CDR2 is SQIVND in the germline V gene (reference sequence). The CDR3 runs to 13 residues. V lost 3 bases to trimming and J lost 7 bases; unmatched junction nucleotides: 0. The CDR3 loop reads CASSIRGNSPLHF. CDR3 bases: TGTGCCAGTAGTATCAGGGGGAATTCACCCCTCCACTTT.

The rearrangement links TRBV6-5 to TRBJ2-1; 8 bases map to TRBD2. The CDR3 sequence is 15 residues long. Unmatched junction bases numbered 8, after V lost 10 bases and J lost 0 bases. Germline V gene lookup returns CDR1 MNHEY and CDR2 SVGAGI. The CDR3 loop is CATRLALSSYNEQFF. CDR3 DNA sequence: TGTGCCACCCGACTAGCGCTCAGCTCCTACAATGAGCAGTTCTTC.

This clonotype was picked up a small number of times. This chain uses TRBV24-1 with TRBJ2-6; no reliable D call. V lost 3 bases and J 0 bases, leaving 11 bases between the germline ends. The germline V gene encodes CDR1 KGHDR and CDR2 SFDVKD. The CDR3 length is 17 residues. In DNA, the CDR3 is TGTGCCACCAGTGATGACTCTGACGGCTCTGGGGCCAACGTCCTGACTTTC. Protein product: CATSDDSDGSGANVLTF.

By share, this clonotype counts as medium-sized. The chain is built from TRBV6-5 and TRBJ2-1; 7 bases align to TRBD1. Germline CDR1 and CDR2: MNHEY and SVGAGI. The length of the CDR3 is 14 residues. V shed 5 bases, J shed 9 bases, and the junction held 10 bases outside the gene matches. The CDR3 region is CASSPAPDRAEQFF. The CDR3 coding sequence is TGTGCCAGCAGTCCCGCACCCGACAGGGCTGAGCAGTTCTTC.

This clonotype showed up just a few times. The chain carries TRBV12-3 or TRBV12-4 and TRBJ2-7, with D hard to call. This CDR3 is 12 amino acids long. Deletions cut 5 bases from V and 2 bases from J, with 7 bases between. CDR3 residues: CASSPSAYEQYF. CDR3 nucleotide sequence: TGTGCCAGCAGTCCATCCGCCTACGAGCAGTACTTC.

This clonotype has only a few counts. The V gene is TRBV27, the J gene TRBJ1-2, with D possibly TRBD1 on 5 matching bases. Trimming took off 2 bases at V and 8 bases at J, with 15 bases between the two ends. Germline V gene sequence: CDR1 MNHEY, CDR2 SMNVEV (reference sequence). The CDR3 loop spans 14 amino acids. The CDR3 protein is CASSLRGGQRGYTF. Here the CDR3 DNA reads TGTGCCAGCAGTTTACGGGGCGGGCAGCGGGGCTACACCTTC.

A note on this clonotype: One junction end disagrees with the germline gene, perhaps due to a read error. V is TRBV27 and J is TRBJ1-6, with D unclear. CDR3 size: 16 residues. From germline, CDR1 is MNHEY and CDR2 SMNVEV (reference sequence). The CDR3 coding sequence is TGTGCCAGCAGTTTATCATTGGGGAGGGTGAATTTACCCCTCCACTTT. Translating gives CASSLSLGRVNLPLHF.

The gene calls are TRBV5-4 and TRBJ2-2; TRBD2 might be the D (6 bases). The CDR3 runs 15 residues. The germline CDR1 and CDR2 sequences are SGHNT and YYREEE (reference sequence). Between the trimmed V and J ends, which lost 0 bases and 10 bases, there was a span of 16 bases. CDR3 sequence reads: CASSLDQRVWEELFF. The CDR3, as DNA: TGTGCCAGCAGCTTGGACCAGCGGGTCTGGGAGGAGCTGTTTTTT.

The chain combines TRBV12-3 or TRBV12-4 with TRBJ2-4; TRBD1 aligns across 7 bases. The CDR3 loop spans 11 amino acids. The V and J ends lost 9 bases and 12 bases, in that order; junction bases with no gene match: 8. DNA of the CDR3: TGTGCCAGTGGGACAGAAAGTTCTCAGTACTTC. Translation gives CASGTESSQYF.

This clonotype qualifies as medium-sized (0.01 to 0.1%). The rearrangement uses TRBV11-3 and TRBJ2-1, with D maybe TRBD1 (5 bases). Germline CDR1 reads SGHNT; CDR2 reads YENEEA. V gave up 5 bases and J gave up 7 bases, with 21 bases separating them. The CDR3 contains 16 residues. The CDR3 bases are TGTGCCAGCAGCACCGCCGACAGTAGCTCGGCTAATGAGCAGTTCTTC. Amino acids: CASSTADSSSANEQFF.

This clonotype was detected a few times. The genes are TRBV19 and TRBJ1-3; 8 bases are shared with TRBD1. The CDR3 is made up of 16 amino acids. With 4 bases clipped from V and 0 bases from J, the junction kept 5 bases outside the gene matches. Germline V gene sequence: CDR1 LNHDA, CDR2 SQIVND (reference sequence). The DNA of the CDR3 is TGTGCCAGTAGTAGACCGACAGGGGCCTCTGGAAACACCATATATTTT. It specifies CASSRPTGASGNTIYF. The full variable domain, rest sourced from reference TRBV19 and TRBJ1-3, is DGGITQSPKYLFRKEGQNVTLSCEQNLNHDAMYWYRQDPGQGLRLIYYSQIVNDFQKGDIAEGYSVSREKKESFPLTVTSAQKNPTAFYLCASSRPTGASGNTIYFGEGSWLTVV.

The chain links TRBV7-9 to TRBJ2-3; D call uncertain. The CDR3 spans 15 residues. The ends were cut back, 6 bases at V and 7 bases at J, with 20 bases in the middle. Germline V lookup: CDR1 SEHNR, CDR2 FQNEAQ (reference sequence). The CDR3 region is CASSPIHGPANTQYF. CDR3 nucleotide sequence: TGTGCCAGCAGTCCTATCCACGGGCCAGCGAATACGCAGTATTTT.

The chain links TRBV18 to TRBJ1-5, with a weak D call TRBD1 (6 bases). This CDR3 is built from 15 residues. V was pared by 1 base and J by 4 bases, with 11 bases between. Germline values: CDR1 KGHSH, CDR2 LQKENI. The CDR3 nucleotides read TGTGCCAGCTCACCACAAAGGACAGAGAATCAGCCCCAGCATTTT. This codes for CASSPQRTENQPQHF.

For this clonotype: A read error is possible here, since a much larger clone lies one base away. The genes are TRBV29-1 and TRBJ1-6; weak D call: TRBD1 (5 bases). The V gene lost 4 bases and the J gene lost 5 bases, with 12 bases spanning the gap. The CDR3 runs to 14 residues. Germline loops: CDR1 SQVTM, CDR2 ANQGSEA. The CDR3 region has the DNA TGCAGCGTTGGTACAGTCAGGGATAATTCACCCCTCCACTTT. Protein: CSVGTVRDNSPLHF.

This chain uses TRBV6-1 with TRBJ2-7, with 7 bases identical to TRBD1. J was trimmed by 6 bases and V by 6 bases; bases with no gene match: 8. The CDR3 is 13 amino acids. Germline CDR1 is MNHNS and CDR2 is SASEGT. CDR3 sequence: CASSTTGPGEQYF. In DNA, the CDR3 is TGTGCCAGCAGCACGACAGGGCCCGGCGAGCAGTACTTC.

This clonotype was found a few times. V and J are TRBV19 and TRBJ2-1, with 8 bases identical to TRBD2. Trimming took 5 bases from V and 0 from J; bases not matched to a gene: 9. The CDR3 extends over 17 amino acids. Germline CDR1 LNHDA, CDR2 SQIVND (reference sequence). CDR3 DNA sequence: TGTGCCAGTAGTCCCCGGGGGGGGCTTAGCTCCTACAATGAGCAGTTCTTC. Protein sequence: CASSPRGGLSSYNEQFF.

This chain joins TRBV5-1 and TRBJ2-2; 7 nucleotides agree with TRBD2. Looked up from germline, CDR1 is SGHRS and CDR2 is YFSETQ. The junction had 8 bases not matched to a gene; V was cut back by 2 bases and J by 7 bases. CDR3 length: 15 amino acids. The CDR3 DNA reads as TGCGCCAGCAGCTTAGGCGCGGGAGCGGTCGGGGAGCTGTTTTTT. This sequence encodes CASSLGAGAVGELFF.

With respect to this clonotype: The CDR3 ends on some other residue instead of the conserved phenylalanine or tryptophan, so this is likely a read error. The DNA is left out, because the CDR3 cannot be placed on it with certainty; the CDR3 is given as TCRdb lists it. CDR3 in amino acids: CASSLLQTLDI. The chain links TRBV7-9 to TRBJ2-7; the D call of TRBD2 is as the table states it, not checked on the DNA. A total of 11 residues make up the CDR3, ends included. CDR1 and CDR2 (germline): SEHNR, FQNEAQ (reference sequence).

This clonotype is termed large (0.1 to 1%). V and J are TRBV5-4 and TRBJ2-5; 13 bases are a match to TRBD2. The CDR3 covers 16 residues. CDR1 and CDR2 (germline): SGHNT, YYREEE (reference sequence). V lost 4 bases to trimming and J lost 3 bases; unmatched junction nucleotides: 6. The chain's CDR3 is CASSPAGLAGKETQYF. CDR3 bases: TGTGCCAGCAGCCCTGCGGGACTAGCGGGAAAAGAGACCCAGTACTTC.

This chain's CDR3 is CASSLGVREAYYGYTF. The CDR3 DNA reads as TGTGCCAGCAGCTTGGGAGTCAGGGAAGCGTACTATGGCTACACCTTC. The rearrangement joins TRBV5-6 to TRBJ1-2; tentative D call: TRBD1 (5 bases). The CDR3 covers 16 residues. The V end was cut by 0 bases, the J end by 3 bases, with 15 bases between. Germline lookup yields CDR1 SGHDT and CDR2 YYEEEE. Based on the CDR3 plus reference TRBV5-6 and TRBJ1-2, the full variable domain is DAGVTQSPTHLIKTRGQQVTLRCSPKSGHDTVSWYQQALGQGPQFIFQYYEEEERQRGNFPDRFSGHQFPNYSSELNVNALLLGDSALYLCASSLGVREAYYGYTFGSGTRLTVV.

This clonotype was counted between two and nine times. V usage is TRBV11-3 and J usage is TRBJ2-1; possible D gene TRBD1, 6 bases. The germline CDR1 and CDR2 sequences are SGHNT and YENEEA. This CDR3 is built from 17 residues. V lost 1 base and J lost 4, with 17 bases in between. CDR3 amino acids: CASSLVAGTGPYNEQFF. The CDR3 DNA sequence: TGTGCCAGCAGCTTAGTCGCGGGTACAGGGCCTTACAATGAGCAGTTCTTC. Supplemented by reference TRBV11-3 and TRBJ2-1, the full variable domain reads EAGVVQSPRYKIIEKKQPVAFWCNPISGHNTLYWYLQNLGQGPELLIRYENEEAVDDSQLPKDRFSAERLKGVDSTLKIQPAELGDSAVYLCASSLVAGTGPYNEQFFGPGTRLTVL.